A selection of T cell receptor beta chains follows, all from one sample in a study of cytomegalovirus exposure and HLA in healthy donors. Here immunoSEQ multiplex PCR was the method, and the copy in TCRdb shows in-frame clones only, minus some. In all, the sample yields approximately 61,000 clones. Sequencing was carried out using PBMCs. These receptors were obtained from a woman aged 18 to 35 in good health and CMV-seronegative. Both conserved end residues are part of each CDR3. A D gene is named only where the DNA matches it firmly.

j_call,v_call,d_call,cdr3_nt,cdr3_aa
TRBJ2-7,TRBV7-2,TRBD1,TGTGCCAGCAGCTTACGGGACAGTAACCCCTACGAGCAGTACTTC,CASSLRDSNPYEQYF
TRBJ1-2,TRBV11-2,.,TGTGCCAGCACCAACGGGGGGCAGGGGCGATGCGATGGCTACACCTTC,CASTNGGQGRCDGYTF
TRBJ2-3,TRBV6-5,TRBD2,TGTGCCAGCAGCCTGGGACTAGCGTCCGCAGATACGCAGTATTTT,CASSLGLASADTQYF
TRBJ1-4,TRBV5-1,TRBD1,TGCGCCAGCGCCGAGACAGGGGGTAAAGAAAAACTGTTTTTT,CASAETGGKEKLFF
TRBJ2-7,TRBV11-3,TRBD2,TGTGCCAGCAGCCCGAGACTAGCGGGGGAATACGAGCAGTACTTC,CASSPRLAGEYEQYF
TRBJ2-5,TRBV7-7,TRBD2,TGTGCTAGCAGCCCCGGGACCCGGGGAGGGGAGACCCAGTACTTC,CASSPGTRGGETQYF
TRBJ1-1,TRBV7-2,TRBD1,TGTGCCAGCAGCTTGGGACAGCCGCGGGCTTTCTTT,CASSLGQPRAFF
TRBJ2-2,TRBV7-2,.,TGTGCCAGCAGCGGGCAGCCGAACACCGGGGAGCTGTTTTTT,CASSGQPNTGELFF
TRBJ1-6,TRBV7-9,.,TGTGCCAGCAGCCTCCAGGGGCCCTATAATTCACCCCTCCACTTT,CASSLQGPYNSPLHF
TRBJ1-1,TRBV5-4,TRBD1,TGTGCCAGCAGCAGACCGACAGGGGGTTGGGACACTGAAGCTTTCTTT,CASSRPTGGWDTEAFF
TRBJ2-5,TRBV9,.,TGTGCCAGCAGCCTGGCGGGACTTTTGGAAGAGACCCAGTACTTC,CASSLAGLLEETQYF
TRBJ2-1,TRBV5-5,.,TGTGCCAGCAGCTTCAGATTCCGGACAGACAATGAGCAGTTCTTC,CASSFRFRTDNEQFF
TRBJ2-1,TRBV5-4,.,TGTGCCACCAACGCGGGCTCCCAGTTCACTGAGCAGTTCTTC,CATNAGSQFTEQFF
TRBJ2-5,TRBV5-1,.,TGCGCCAGCAGCTTGTATGGGGGGAGGGAGACCCAGTACTTC,CASSLYGGRETQYF
TRBJ2-1,TRBV6-1,.,TGTGCCAGCAGGGATGGGCTAGCATCCTACAATGAGCAGTTCTTC,CASRDGLASYNEQFF
TRBJ1-6,TRBV5-1,TRBD1,TGCGCCAGCAACCAGGGCGTTGTGACAGGGCAAAATTCACCCCTACACTTT,CASNQGVVTGQNSPLHF
TRBJ1-2,TRBV29-1,.,TGCAGCGTTACTCAGGGTAACTATGGCTACACCTTC,CSVTQGNYGYTF
TRBJ2-5,TRBV6-5,TRBD1,TGTGCCAGCAGTCGGGACAGGGGAGAGACCCAGTACTTC,CASSRDRGETQYF
TRBJ1-2,TRBV2,.,TGTGCCAGCAACCCACAGGGTTCCAACTATGGCTACACCTTC,CASNPQGSNYGYTF
TRBJ2-1,TRBV5-1,TRBD2,TGCGCCAGCAGCCCGGGAGGGCTAAACAATGAGCAGTTCTTC,CASSPGGLNNEQFF
TRBJ2-1,TRBV6-5,.,TGTGCCAGCAGTCCGCAGGGGAGCTCCTACAATGAGCAGTTCTTC,CASSPQGSSYNEQFF
TRBJ1-6,TRBV5-1,.,TGCGCCAGCAGCTTTGAGGGCCCGACTAATAATTCACCCCTCCACTTT,CASSFEGPTNNSPLHF
TRBJ2-3,TRBV6-1,.,TGTGCCAGCAGTATCAGGGGAACCACAGATACGCAGTATTTT,CASSIRGTTDTQYF
TRBJ1-1,TRBV5-6,.,TGTGCCAGCAGCCCCGGGGGGGCCTCTAACACTGAAGCTTTCTTT,CASSPGGASNTEAFF
TRBJ1-6,TRBV5-6,TRBD1,TGTGCCAGCAGCTCGGGACAGGAGAGCTCCTATAATTCACCCCTCCACTTT,CASSSGQESSYNSPLHF
TRBJ1-6,TRBV7-9,TRBD1,TGTGCCAGCAGCTTAGCGCAGGGGGATTCACCCCTCCACTTT,CASSLAQGDSPLHF
TRBJ1-6,TRBV12-5,.,TGTGCTAGTGGTTTGGTACTTGGACAGAGGAGCTCCTATAATTCACCCCTCCACTTT,CASGLVLGQRSSYNSPLHF
TRBJ2-5,TRBV5-1,.,TGCGCCAGCAGCTTGGGACAGCAAGAGACCCAGTACTTC,CASSLGQQETQYF
TRBJ1-1,TRBV5-1,.,TGCGCCAGCAGCGCCATTCCAGGGACTGAAGCTTTCTTT,CASSAIPGTEAFF
TRBJ2-1,TRBV5-1,.,TGCGCCAGCAGCTTGGCGGGGGCGGGAGCTCTCAATGAGCAGTTCTTC,CASSLAGAGALNEQFF
TRBJ2-5,TRBV29-1,TRBD2,TGCAGCGTTGAAGATTCGGGACTAGTCCAAGAGAACCAGTACTTC,CSVEDSGLVQENQYF
TRBJ2-3,TRBV5-4,TRBD2,TGTGCCAGCACCCTTGGTACTAGCGGGGGAGATACGCAGTATTTT,CASTLGTSGGDTQYF
TRBJ2-1,TRBV5-1,.,TGCGCCAGCAGCTTGGGTTTTGGGCACAATGAGCAGTTCTTC,CASSLGFGHNEQFF
TRBJ2-3,TRBV25-1,TRBD2,TGTGCCAGCAGAGTAGCGGGGGGGAGGACAGATACGCAGTATTTT,CASRVAGGRTDTQYF
TRBJ1-6,TRBV6-1,.,TGTGCCAGCAGTGTCGCCGGGGAGGATTCACCCCTCCACTTT,CASSVAGEDSPLHF
TRBJ1-5,TRBV2,.,TGTGCCAGCAGTGAATATAGTGATCAGCCCCAGCATTTT,CASSEYSDQPQHF
TRBJ2-7,TRBV28,.,TGTGCCAGCAGTTCAGGAGGGTATGGGCACTACGAGCAGTACTTC,CASSSGGYGHYEQYF
TRBJ2-5,TRBV5-1,TRBD2,TGCGCCAGCAGCCGACGAACTAGCGGGGGCCGCCAAGAGACCCAGTACTTC,CASSRRTSGGRQETQYF
TRBJ1-4,TRBV11-2,.,TGTGCCAGCAGCTTGTCGTGGGGCTCAACTAATGAAAAACTGTTTTTT,CASSLSWGSTNEKLFF
TRBJ2-3,TRBV5-4,.,TGTGCCAGCAGCTTAAATCAGGGAGATACGCAGTATTTT,CASSLNQGDTQYF
TRBJ2-7,TRBV25-1,.,TGTGCCAGCAGTGGACCCCCGGGACACTCCTACGAGCAGTACTTC,CASSGPPGHSYEQYF
TRBJ1-5,TRBV30,.,TGTGCCTGGAGTTCTGGGGGGAATGCTCATAGCAATCAGCCCCAGCATTTT,CAWSSGGNAHSNQPQHF
TRBJ2-1,TRBV11-2,TRBD1,TGTGCCAGCAGCCGATTACAGGGGATTGGTTTTGAGCAGTTCTTC,CASSRLQGIGFEQFF
TRBJ2-2,TRBV2,.,TGTGCCAGCAGAATCGACAGGTTGAACACCGGGGAGCTGTTTTTT,CASRIDRLNTGELFF
TRBJ1-5,TRBV18,TRBD1,TGTGCCAGCTCACCGCTCGACAGGGTATCGAATAATCAGCCCCAGCATTTT,CASSPLDRVSNNQPQHF
TRBJ2-1,TRBV6-4,.,TGTGCCAGCAGTAACGGGGAGAGTGAGCAGTTCTTC,CASSNGESEQFF
TRBJ1-6,TRBV5-4,.,TGTGCCAGCAGCTTGGAGGACAGCCGGATTTCACCCCTCCACTTT,CASSLEDSRISPLHF